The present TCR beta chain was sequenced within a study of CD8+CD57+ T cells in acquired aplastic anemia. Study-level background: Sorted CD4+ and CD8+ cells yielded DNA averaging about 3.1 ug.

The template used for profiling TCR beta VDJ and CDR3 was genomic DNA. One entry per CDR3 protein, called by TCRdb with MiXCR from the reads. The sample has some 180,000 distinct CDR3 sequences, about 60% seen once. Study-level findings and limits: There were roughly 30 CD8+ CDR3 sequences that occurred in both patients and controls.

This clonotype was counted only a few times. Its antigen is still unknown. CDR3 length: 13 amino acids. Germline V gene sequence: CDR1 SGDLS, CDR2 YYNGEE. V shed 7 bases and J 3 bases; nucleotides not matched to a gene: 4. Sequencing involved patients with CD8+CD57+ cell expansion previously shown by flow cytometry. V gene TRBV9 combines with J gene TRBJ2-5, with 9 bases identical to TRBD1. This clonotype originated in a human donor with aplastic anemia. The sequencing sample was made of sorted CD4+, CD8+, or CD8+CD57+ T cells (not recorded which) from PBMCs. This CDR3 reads CASAGQGKETQYF. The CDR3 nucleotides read TGTGCCAGCGCTGGACAGGGGAAAGAGACCCAGTACTTC.